This T cell receptor (beta chain) comes out of a study of cytomegalovirus exposure and HLA in healthy donors (dated by TCRdb to about 2017). Describing the broader study: An earlier analysis of 587 of the donors reported approximately 300 Gb of sequence data and 117 million unique TCR beta sequences obtained from around 170 million T cells. Donor age, sex, ethnicity and CMV serostatus were collected together with the repertoire data. Genome-wide SNP genotypes for about 65% of the 666 donors were used in a later genetic analysis, which treated that subset as a discovery cohort. Of the roughly 400 genotyped donors, over 70% fell in the genetic ancestry cluster associated with self-reported Caucasian donors. An earlier analysis of some 500 of the donors applied high-throughput TCR beta sequencing to assess whether each TCR beta V gene segment acted as functional or pseudogenic. The study was designed to test whether signatures of past pathogen exposure could be identified by cataloging public T cell receptors. The study combined high-throughput TCR immunosequencing, statistical association of individual TCRs with disease status, and machine learning to predict cytomegalovirus infection status. Using immunosequencing, the study profiled T cell repertoires from about 620 subjects and related those repertoires to cytomegalovirus serostatus. Across some 400 genotyped donors of the cohort, an average of approximately 200,000 unique TCR beta nucleotide sequences per donor were sequenced, and around 19% of those sequences were non-productive. Around 320 gigabases of sequencing data and approximately 85 million unique TCR sequences were included in an early release covering under 650 HLA-typed donors. In a later analysis, previously published TCR beta repertoires from more than 500 donors were re-analyzed and high-resolution HLA genotyping was added so that TCR occurrence patterns could be studied. HLA typing covered class I and class II loci at four-digit resolution. Every repertoire in the discovery cohort had been generated on one and the same sequencing platform. The later analysis used no new phenotypic data to find candidate immune exposures, relying instead on TCR beta sequences and their occurrence across donors. Besides the first cohort of 666 subjects, a separate validation cohort made up of roughly 120 different subjects was used. Four to six DR-DQ haplotypes were handled as single units for association and clustering because linkage in the cohort was strong. The number of typed donors differed by locus: about 620-630 for A, B, C, DRB1 and DQB1; 500 to 550 for DQA1; over 600 for DPA1; and around 470 for DPB1. General study outcomes and caveats: Because the 87-base-pair reads could not distinguish some IMGT-functional V segments, including TRBV6-2 and TRBV6-3, those segments were excluded. Because HLA typing was unavailable for some donors at each locus, only the typed subset was used in association tests. A few of the identified cytomegalovirus-associated TCR beta chains were confirmed in vitro to be specific for cytomegalovirus antigens. Assigning TCR associations to individual alleles was difficult when HLA alleles, especially DR and DQ, strongly co-occurred. In an earlier analysis of approximately 590 of the donors, most TCR beta V segments appeared in productive rearrangements about 87% or about 30% of the time, broadly matching IMGT annotations. In a later analysis, HLA-associated TCR beta chains showed more clonal expansion and lower generation probabilities than non-associated chains that were equally common. Correlated functional status among segregating V segments might be attributable to linkage disequilibrium, but an unknown experimental factor could not be ruled out. Specific HLA alleles were associated with roughly 17,000 TCR beta sequences at a false discovery rate of 0.05 in a later analysis. Cytomegalovirus status was reported to be diagnosed by the classifier with high specificity and sensitivity in both the original and validation cohorts. While some public TCRs were present in many individuals, most TCR sequences turned up only very rarely across donors. CMV serostatus was the only immune exposure information available for the cohort. In the study, 164 TCR beta chains were listed as associated with cytomegalovirus. The presence/absence analyses assumed that sequencing depth was roughly uniform across donors, and that assumption may not be true. In a later genetic analysis, fewer N-insertions in productive TCRs were reported among donors in an Asian-associated ancestry cluster than the roughly 640-donor mean. Roughly 17 rarely observed V segments, including chromosome 9 orphons, were excluded from the earlier analysis of almost 600 of the donors because counts were too low. An association between a missense DCLRE1C variant and V-gene and J-gene trimming of TCR beta chains was found in a later genetic analysis and replicated in an independent cohort. Several of the top co-occurrence clusters appeared to be linked to parvovirus B19, influenza, CMV and Epstein-Barr virus, according to a later analysis. The authors suggested that the approach could potentially be extended to other disease states and immunological phenotypes. A further reported finding was that TCR beta sequences accurately predicted the HLA-A and HLA-B alleles for most subjects in the first cohort. Only TCR beta chains were sequenced in this cohort, and the absence of alpha or paired-chain data limited detectable features. Most CMV-associated TCR beta chains appeared to be HLA-restricted in a later analysis, and the HLA associations seemed to be driven largely by CMV exposure. The sequencing pipeline was judged likely to have produced a cluster of highly shared sequence variants as a technical artifact. A later analysis found that TCR association rates varied across HLA loci, with DRB1 alleles showing the most associated TCRs and HLA-C alleles the fewest.

Note on this clone: It has no known antigen specificity. Base qualities are not recorded, but no much larger clone differs from it by a single base.

In total, about 650 healthy bone marrow donors made up the cohort. Cohort members were all nominally healthy when sampled, although unrecorded immune exposures were likely present. The donor tested CMV seropositive, placing the donor among the 290 or so seropositive members of the cohort. A peripheral blood sample was collected from each donor, and TCR beta sequencing was performed on peripheral blood mononuclear cells. The Qiagen DNeasy Blood Extraction Kit was used to extract genomic DNA from the blood cell samples. Looking up the germline V gene yields CDR1 SQVTM and CDR2 ANQGSEA. The CDR3, cysteine through phenylalanine, is 13 amino acids long. The CDR3 DNA has 39 bases and is translated from base 1. The germline ends are 15 bases apart after V is trimmed by 5 bases and J by 5 bases. The protocol used for the library was the immunoSEQ multiplex PCR assay. For the multiplex PCR, a mixture combining 60 forward primers for TCR Vbeta segments and 13 reverse primers for TCR Jbeta segments was used. A multiplex PCR assay on genomic DNA amplified the CDR3 region of rearranged TCR beta genes. Amplified TCR beta libraries were sequenced as 87-base-pair reads on the Illumina HiSeq System. From the authors' description of their analysis: A later analysis counted tens of millions of unique TCR beta chains across the 500 to 850 repertoires, and 10 million to 12 million of these chains were shared by at least two donors. To remove PCR and sequencing errors, raw reads were error-corrected and collapsed into unique sequences using a nearest-neighbor algorithm that merged closely related sequences. V, D and J gene segments were assigned by aligning CDR3 sequences to IMGT reference sequences. For a sequence to be retained, a match of at least six nucleotides to both a V gene segment and a J gene segment was required. Rearrangements were called productive when the CDR3 lacked stop codons and stayed in frame with V and J; all others were non-productive. Following IMGT convention, CDR3 was defined as the stretch from the second conserved V-encoded cysteine to the conserved J-encoded phenylalanine. The earlier analysis of some 540 of the donors excluded any sequence lacking an unambiguous match to a single V gene segment. In an earlier analysis of 587 of the donors, V segments were called functional above 56.7% productive rearrangements and were called segregating when the between-donor standard deviation exceeded 5%. A statistical classification framework was built to diagnose cytomegalovirus status from the catalog of TCR beta chain sequences. In a later analysis, V and J genes were assigned by comparing TCR nucleotide sequences against IMGT/GENE-DB human TR gene sequences. A later analysis assigned CDR3 sequences and most-parsimonious VDJ recombination scenarios with the TCRdist pipeline. In a later analysis, each TCR beta chain was defined by its CDR3 amino acid sequence together with its V-gene family, and reads without a unique V-gene family were excluded. A later analysis removed over 500 highly shared, low-generation-probability nucleotide sequences to deal with suspected cross-contamination and a sequencing artifact. In a later analysis, a clonal expansion index for each public chain was calculated from normalized within-repertoire ranks of inferred template counts. In a later analysis, generation probabilities were computed with a VDJ recombination model fitted to out-of-frame rearrangements, and the resulting probabilities were checked against IGoR. A later analysis scored TCR-TCR, TCR-HLA and TCR-CMV co-occurrence with hypergeometric tests, applying a repertoire-size bias correction to TCR pairs. In a later analysis, false discovery rates were estimated by permuting HLA or CMV assignments 20 times. In a later analysis, co-occurring TCRs were grouped using DBSCAN, with TCRdist sequence similarity added in when clustering inside HLA-allele-positive subsets. Repertoires with fewer than 30,000 or more than 120,000 public chains, plus five repertoires with anomalous nucleotide sharing, were excluded from co-occurrence clustering. This is the immuneACCESS table as TCRdb keeps it, with only in-frame sequences that have V and J called. A part of the clones is gone; compared with another copy, unresolved V genes explain less than half, and the rest is unexplained. The DNA gave D and trimming, while V, J and clone size come from that table. This sample holds 95,000 to 150,000 clones; about 80% were observed only once. The ten biggest clones cover around 8% of the sample.

The sequencing sample was made of PBMCs. In this chain, TRBV29-1 is recombined with TRBJ2-5, and perhaps TRBD1 as D gene, on 6 matching bases. The sequence was collected from a female donor in good health and CMV-seropositive. The nucleotide sequence reads as follows: TGCAGCGTTCCCAGGGGAATGGGGGAGACCCAGTACTTC. Its protein is CSVPRGMGETQYF.